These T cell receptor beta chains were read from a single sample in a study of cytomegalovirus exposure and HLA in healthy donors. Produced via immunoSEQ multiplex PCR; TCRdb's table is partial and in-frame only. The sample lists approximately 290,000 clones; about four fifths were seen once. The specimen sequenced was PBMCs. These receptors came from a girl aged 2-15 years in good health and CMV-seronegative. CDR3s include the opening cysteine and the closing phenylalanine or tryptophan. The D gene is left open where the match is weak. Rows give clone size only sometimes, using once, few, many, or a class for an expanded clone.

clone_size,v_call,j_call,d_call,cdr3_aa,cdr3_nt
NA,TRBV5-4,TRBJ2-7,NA,CASSLLGGTGLYEQYF,TGTGCCAGCAGCCTACTAGGAGGTACAGGGCTTTACGAGCAGTACTTC
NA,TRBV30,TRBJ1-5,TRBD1,CAWSVGQGNQPQHF,TGTGCCTGGAGTGTAGGACAGGGGAATCAGCCCCAGCATTTT
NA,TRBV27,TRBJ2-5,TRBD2,CASSLSASGVGEETQYF,TGTGCCAGCAGTTTATCGGCTAGCGGGGTGGGGGAAGAGACCCAGTACTTC
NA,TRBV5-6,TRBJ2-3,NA,CASSYLALATDTQYF,TGTGCCAGCAGCTACTTAGCCCTAGCCACAGATACGCAGTATTTT
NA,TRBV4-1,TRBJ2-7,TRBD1,CASSLDRSYEQYF,TGCGCCAGCAGCTTGGACAGGTCCTACGAGCAGTACTTC
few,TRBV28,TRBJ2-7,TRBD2,CASSSGTSGGAFYEQYF,TGTGCCAGCAGTTCGGGGACTAGCGGGGGGGCCTTCTACGAGCAGTACTTC
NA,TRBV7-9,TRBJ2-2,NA,CASSSLGRTGELFF,TGTGCCAGCAGCTCCTTAGGCAGGACCGGGGAGCTGTTTTTT
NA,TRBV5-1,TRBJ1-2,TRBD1,CASSFRQGAESHGYTF,TGCGCCAGCAGCTTCCGACAGGGGGCGGAAAGCCATGGCTACACCTTC
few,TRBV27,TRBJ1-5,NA,CASSFYGQPQHF,TGTGCCAGCAGTTTTTACGGGCAGCCCCAGCATTTT
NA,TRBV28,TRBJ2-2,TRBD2,CASSLASGNTGELFF,TGTGCCAGCAGTTTAGCTAGCGGGAACACCGGGGAGCTGTTTTTT